This T cell receptor (beta chain) stems from a study of T cells in Graves' hyperthyroidism and ophthalmopathy. To note about this clonotype: It may be a read error: a sequence one base away is much more abundant.

This CDR3 is 13 amino acids long. The V end lost 7 bases, the J end lost 8 bases, and 18 bases lay between the germline ends. Germline CDR1 DFQATT, CDR2 SNEGSKA (reference sequence). The source material, RNA transcripts, was used to amplify TCR beta CDR3 regions. TCR CDR3 underwent first-round RT-PCR with the HTBI primer set. TCRdb passed the multiplex PCR reads through MiXCR, listing each CDR3 protein once. This table holds about 350,000 distinct CDR3 sequences, roughly 15% found once. The sequence came from a woman aged 55-70 years with Graves' ophthalmopathy. The chain carries TRBV20-1 and TRBJ2-1; D perhaps matches TRBD2 (5 bases). The sequencing sample was made of blood. CDR3 in amino acids: CSVPPRVYDEQFF. The DNA for the CDR3 is TGCAGTGTTCCACCGAGGGTGTACGATGAGCAGTTCTTC.